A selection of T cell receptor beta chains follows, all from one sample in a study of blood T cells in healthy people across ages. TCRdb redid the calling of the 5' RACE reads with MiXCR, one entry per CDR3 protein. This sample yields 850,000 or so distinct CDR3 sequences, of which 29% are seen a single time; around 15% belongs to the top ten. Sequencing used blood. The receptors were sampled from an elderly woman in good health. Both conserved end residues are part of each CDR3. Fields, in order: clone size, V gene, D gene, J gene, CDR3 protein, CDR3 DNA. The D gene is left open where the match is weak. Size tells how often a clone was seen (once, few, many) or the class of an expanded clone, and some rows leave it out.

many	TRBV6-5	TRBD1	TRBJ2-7	CASSYGTGAHEQYF	TGTGCCAGCAGTTACGGGACAGGGGCTCACGAGCAGTACTTC
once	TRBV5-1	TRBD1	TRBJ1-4	CASSFHRGKGEKLFF	TGCGCCAGCAGCTTCCACAGGGGAAAGGGGGAAAAACTGTTTTTT
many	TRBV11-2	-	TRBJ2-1	CASSPSWRDNEQFF	TGTGCCAGCAGCCCGAGCTGGCGGGACAATGAGCAGTTCTTC
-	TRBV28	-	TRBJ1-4	CASLRGRNEKLFF	TGTGCCAGCCTAAGGGGTCGGAATGAAAAACTGTTTTTT
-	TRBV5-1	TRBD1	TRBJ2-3	CASSGGAGGVDTQYF	TGCGCCAGCAGCGGCGGGGCAGGGGGCGTGGATACGCAGTATTTT
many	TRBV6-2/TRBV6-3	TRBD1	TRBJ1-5	CASSFGQGFNQPQHF	TGTGCCAGCAGTTTCGGACAGGGTTTCAATCAGCCCCAGCATTTT
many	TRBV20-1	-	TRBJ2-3	CSARDRLDTQYF	TGCAGTGCTAGAGATCGTTTGGATACGCAGTATTTT
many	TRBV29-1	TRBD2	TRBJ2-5	CSVEDLVAGGIRETQYF	TGCAGCGTTGAAGATCTCGTCGCGGGGGGGATCAGAGAGACCCAGTACTTC
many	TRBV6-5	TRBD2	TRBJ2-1	CASRPSLAGGPHEQFF	TGTGCCAGCAGACCCTCTCTAGCGGGGGGGCCTCATGAGCAGTTCTTC
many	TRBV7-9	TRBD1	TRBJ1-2	CASSLLTGGNYGYTF	TGTGCCAGCAGCTTATTGACAGGGGGCAACTATGGCTACACCTTC
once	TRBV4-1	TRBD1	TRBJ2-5	CASSQGTGASYNEQYF	TGCGCCAGCAGCCAAGGAACAGGGGCGTCCTACAATGAGCAGTACTTC
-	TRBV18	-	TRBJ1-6	CASSPSQAGNNSPLHF	TGTGCCAGCTCACCTTCCCAGGCAGGGAATAATTCACCCCTCCACTTT
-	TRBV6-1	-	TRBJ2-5	CASSGGSTARETQYF	TGTGCCAGCAGTGGGGGGTCAACGGCGAGGGAGACCCAGTACTTC
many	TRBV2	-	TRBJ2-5	CASSDYSGDQYF	TGTGCCAGCAGCGACTATTCCGGGGACCAGTACTTC
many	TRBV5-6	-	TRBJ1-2	CASTGRGYGYTF	TGTGCCAGCACAGGGCGAGGGTATGGCTACACCTTC
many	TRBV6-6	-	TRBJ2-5	CASRGSTGKTQYF	TGTGCCAGCAGAGGATCAACGGGGAAGACCCAGTACTTC
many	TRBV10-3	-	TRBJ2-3	CAISDLTGTTDTQYF	TGTGCCATCAGTGATTTGACAGGGACTACAGATACGCAGTATTTT
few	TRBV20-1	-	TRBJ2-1	CSATPDRNEQFF	TGCAGTGCTACCCCCGACAGGAATGAGCAGTTCTTC
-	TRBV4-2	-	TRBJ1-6	CASSQEGGSNSPLHF	TGTGCCAGCAGCCAGGAAGGGGGGAGTAATTCACCCCTCCACTTT
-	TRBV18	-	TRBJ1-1	CASSPPSENTEAFF	TGTGCCAGCTCACCACCATCGGAGAACACTGAAGCTTTCTTT
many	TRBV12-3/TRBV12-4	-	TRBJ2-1	CASTTSPGGRSYNEQFF	TGTGCCAGCACCACATCCCCCGGGGGTAGGTCCTACAATGAGCAGTTCTTC
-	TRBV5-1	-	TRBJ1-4	CASSAPGGKKLFF	TGCGCCAGCAGCGCCCCCGGGGGGAAAAAACTGTTTTTT